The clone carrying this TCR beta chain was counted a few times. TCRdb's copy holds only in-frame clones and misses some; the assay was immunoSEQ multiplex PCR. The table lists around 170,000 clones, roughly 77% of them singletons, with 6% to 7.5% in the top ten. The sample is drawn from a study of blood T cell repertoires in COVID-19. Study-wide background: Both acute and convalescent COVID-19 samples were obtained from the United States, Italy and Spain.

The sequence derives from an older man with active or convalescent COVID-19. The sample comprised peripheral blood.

In DNA form, the CDR3 reads TGTGCCAGCAGCTTACTAGACCCCTGGTCTTTCTTT. Its protein product is CASSLLDPWSFF. The rearrangement links TRBV7-9 to TRBJ1-1; D not resolved. The CDR3 spans 12 residues. Germline-derived CDR1 and CDR2 are SEHNR and FQNEAQ (reference sequence). Trimming shortened V by 2 bases and J by 12 bases, and 13 bases separated the two germline ends. The complete variable domain, with remaining parts taken from reference TRBV7-9 and TRBJ1-1, reads DTGVSQNPRHKITKRGQNVTFRCDPISEHNRLYWYRQTLGQGPEFLTYFQNEAQLEKSRLLSDRFSAERPKGSFSTLEIQRTEQGDSAMYLCASSLLDPWSFFGQGTRLTVV.